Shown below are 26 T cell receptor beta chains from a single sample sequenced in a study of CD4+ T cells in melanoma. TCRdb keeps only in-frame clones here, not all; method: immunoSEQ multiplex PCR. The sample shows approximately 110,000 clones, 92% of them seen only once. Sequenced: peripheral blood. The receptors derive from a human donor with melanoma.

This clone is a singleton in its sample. CDR3 amino acids: CASSQELAGNEQFF. DNA of the CDR3: TGCGCCAGCAGCCAGGAACTAGCGGGGAATGAGCAGTTCTTC. The chain carries TRBV4-1 and TRBJ2-1, with 10 bases lining up with TRBD2. Germline V gene data show CDR1 as MGHRA and CDR2 as YSYEKL. J lost 7 bases, V lost 3 bases, and 3 bases had no gene match. The CDR3 has 14 amino acids.

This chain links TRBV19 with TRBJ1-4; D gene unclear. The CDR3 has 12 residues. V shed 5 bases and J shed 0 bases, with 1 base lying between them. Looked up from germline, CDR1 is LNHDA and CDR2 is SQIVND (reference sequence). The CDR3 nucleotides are TGTGCCAGTAGTCCAACTAATGAAAAACTGTTTTTT. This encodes CASSPTNEKLFF. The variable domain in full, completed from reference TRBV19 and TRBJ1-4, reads DGGITQSPKYLFRKEGQNVTLSCEQNLNHDAMYWYRQDPGQGLRLIYYSQIVNDFQKGDIAEGYSVSREKKESFPLTVTSAQKNPTAFYLCASSPTNEKLFFGSGTQLSVL.

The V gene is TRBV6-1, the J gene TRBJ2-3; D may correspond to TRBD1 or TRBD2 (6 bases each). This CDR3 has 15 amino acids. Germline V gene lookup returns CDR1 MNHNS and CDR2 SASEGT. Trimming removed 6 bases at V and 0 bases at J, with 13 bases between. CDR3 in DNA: TGTGCCAGCAGCCCGGGGGCGAGTAGCACAGATACGCAGTATTTT. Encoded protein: CASSPGASSTDTQYF.

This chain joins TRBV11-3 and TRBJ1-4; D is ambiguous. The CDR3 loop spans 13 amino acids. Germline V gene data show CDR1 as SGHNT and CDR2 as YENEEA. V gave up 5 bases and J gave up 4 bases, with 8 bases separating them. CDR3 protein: CASSLNYNEKLFF. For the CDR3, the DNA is TGTGCCAGCAGCCTCAATTATAATGAAAAACTGTTTTTT.

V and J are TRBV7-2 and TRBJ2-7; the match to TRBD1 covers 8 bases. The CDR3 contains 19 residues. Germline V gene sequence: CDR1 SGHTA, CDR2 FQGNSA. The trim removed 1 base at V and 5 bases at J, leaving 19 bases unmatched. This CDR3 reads CASSLVRTGKGVSPHEQYF. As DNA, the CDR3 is TGTGCCAGCAGCTTAGTGCGGACAGGGAAGGGTGTTAGCCCCCACGAGCAGTACTTC.

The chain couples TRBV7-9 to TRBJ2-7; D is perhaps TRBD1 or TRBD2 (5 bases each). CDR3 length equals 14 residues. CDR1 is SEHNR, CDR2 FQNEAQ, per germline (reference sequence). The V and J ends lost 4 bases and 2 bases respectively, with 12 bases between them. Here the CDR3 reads CASSSGRDAYEQYF. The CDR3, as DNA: TGTGCCAGCAGCTCGGGCAGGGACGCCTACGAGCAGTACTTC. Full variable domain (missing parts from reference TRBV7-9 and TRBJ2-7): DTGVSQNPRHKITKRGQNVTFRCDPISEHNRLYWYRQTLGQGPEFLTYFQNEAQLEKSRLLSDRFSAERPKGSFSTLEIQRTEQGDSAMYLCASSSGRDAYEQYFGPGTRLTVT.

The CDR3 DNA is TGTGCCAGCAGCCCTAGCGGGGTTGACAATGAGCAGTTCTTC. Translated, it gives CASSPSGVDNEQFF. The rearrangement uses TRBV7-3 and TRBJ2-1; 9 bases agree with TRBD2. V lost 5 bases to trimming and J lost 5 bases; unmatched junction nucleotides: 4. Germline loops: CDR1 SGHTA, CDR2 FQGTGA. The CDR3 runs to 14 residues.

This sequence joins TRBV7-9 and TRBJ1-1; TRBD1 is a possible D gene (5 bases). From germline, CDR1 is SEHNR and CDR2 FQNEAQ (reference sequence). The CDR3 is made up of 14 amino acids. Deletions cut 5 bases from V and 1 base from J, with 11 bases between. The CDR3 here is CASSPRQKNTEAFF. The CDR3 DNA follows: TGTGCCAGCAGCCCGCGACAGAAGAACACTGAAGCTTTCTTT.

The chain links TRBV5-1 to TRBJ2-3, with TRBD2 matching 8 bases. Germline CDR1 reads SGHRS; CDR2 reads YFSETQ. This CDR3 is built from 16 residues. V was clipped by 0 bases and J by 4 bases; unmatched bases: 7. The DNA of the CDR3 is TGCGCCAGCAGCTTGGCGAGCGGGGGATCCCCAGATACGCAGTATTTT. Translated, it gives CASSLASGGSPDTQYF.

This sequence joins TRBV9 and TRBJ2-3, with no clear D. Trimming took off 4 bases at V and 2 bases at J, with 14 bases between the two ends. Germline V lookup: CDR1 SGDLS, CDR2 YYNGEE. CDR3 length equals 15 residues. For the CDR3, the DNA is TGTGCCAGCAGCCCATCAAGGGTATTCACAGATACGCAGTATTTT. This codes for CASSPSRVFTDTQYF.

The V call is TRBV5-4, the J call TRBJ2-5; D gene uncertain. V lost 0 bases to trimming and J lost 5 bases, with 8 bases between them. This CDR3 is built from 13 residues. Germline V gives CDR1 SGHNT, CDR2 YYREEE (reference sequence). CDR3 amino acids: CASSLGVSETQYF. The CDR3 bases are TGTGCCAGCAGCTTGGGGGTTTCGGAGACCCAGTACTTC.

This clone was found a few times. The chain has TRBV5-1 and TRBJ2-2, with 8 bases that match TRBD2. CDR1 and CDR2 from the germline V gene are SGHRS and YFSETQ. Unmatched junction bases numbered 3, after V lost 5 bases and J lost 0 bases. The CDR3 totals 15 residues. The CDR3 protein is CASSSTSANTGELFF. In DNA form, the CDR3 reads TGCGCCAGCAGTTCGACTAGCGCGAACACCGGGGAGCTGTTTTTT.

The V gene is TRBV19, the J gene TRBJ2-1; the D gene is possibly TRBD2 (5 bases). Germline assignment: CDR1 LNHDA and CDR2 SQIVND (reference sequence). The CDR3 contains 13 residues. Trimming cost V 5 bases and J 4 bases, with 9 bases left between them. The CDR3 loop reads CASSEERYNEQFF. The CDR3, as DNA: TGTGCCAGTAGTGAAGAGCGGTACAATGAGCAGTTCTTC.

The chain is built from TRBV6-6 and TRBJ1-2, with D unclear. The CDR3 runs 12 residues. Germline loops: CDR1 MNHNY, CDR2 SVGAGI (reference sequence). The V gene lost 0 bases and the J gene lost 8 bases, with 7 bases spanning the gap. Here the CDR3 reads CASSYSRDGYTF. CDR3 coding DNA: TGTGCCAGCAGTTACTCACGCGACGGCTACACCTTC.

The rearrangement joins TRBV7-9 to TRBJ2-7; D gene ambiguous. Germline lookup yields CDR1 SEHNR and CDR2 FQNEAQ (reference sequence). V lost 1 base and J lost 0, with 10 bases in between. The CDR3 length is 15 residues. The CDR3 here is CASSLVMALSYEQYF. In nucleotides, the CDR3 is TGTGCCAGCAGCTTAGTTATGGCGCTCTCCTACGAGCAGTACTTC. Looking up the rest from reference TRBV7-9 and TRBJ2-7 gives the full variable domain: DTGVSQNPRHKITKRGQNVTFRCDPISEHNRLYWYRQTLGQGPEFLTYFQNEAQLEKSRLLSDRFSAERPKGSFSTLEIQRTEQGDSAMYLCASSLVMALSYEQYFGPGTRLTVT.

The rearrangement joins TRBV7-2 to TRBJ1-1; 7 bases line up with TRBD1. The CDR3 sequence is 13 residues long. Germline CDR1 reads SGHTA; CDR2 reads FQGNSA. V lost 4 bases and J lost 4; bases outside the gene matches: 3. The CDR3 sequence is CASSSGTATEAFF. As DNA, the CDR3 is TGTGCCAGCAGCTCCGGGACAGCCACTGAAGCTTTCTTT.

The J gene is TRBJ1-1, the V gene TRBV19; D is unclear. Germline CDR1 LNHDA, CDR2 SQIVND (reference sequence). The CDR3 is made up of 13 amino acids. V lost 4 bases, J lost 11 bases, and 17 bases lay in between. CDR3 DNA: TGTGCCAGTAGTAACCGACGTACCCCAGACGCTTTCTTT. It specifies CASSNRRTPDAFF.

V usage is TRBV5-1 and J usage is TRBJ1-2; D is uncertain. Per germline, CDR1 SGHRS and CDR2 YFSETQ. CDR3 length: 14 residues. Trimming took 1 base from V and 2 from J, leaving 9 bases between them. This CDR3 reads CASSLQAENYGYTF. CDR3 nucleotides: TGCGCCAGCAGCTTGCAGGCGGAGAACTATGGCTACACCTTC.

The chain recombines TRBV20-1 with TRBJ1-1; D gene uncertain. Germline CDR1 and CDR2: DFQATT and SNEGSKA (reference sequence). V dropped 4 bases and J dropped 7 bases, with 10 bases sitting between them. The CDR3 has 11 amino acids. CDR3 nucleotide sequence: TGCAGTGCTACTATTCTAATTGAAGCTTTCTTT. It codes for CSATILIEAFF.

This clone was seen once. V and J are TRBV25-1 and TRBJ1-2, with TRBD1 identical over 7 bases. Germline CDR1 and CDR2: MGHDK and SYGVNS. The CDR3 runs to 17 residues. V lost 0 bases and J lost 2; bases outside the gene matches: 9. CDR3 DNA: TGTGCCAGCAGTGAATACCCGACAGGGACAGCCAACTATGGCTACACCTTC. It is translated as CASSEYPTGTANYGYTF.

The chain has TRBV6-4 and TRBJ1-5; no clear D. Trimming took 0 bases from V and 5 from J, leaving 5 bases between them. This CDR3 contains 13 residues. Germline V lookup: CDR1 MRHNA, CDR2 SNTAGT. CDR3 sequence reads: CASSDSMYQPQHF. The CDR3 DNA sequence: TGTGCCAGCAGTGACTCGATGTATCAGCCCCAGCATTTT.

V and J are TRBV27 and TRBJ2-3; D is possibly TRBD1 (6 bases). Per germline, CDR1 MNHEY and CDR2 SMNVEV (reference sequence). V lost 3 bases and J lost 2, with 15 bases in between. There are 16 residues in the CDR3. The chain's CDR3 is CASSFRQASATDTQYF. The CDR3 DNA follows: TGTGCCAGCAGTTTCCGACAGGCTTCAGCCACAGATACGCAGTATTTT.

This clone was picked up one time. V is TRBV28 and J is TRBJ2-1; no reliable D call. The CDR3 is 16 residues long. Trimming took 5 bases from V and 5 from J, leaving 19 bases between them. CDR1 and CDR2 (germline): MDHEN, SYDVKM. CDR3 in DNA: TGTGCCAGCAGTGGGTCCCAAGGCGTACCGAACAATGAGCAGTTCTTC. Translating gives CASSGSQGVPNNEQFF. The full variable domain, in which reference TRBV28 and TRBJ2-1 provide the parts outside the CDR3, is DVKVTQSSRYLVKRTGEKVFLECVQDMDHENMFWYRQDPGLGLRLIYFSYDVKMKEKGDIPEGYSVSREKKERFSLILESASTNQTSMYLCASSGSQGVPNNEQFFGPGTRLTVL.

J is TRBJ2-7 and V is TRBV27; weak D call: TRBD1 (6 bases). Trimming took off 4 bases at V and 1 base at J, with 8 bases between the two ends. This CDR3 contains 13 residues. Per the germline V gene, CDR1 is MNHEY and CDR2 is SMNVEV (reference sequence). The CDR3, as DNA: TGTGCCAGCAGTTGGACAGATTCCTACGAGCAGTACTTC. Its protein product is CASSWTDSYEQYF.

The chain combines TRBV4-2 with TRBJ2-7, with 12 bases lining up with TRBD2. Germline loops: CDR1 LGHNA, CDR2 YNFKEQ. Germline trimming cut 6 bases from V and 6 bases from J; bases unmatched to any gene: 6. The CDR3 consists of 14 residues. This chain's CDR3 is CASRQTSGSGEQYF. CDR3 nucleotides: TGTGCCAGCAGACAGACTAGCGGGAGCGGCGAGCAGTACTTC.

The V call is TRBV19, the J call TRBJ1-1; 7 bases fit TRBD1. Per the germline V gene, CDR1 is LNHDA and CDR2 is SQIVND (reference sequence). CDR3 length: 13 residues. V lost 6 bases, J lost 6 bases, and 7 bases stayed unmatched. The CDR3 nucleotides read TGTGCCAGTAGCCCCGACAGGGAGTCTGAAGCTTTCTTT. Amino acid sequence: CASSPDRESEAFF.